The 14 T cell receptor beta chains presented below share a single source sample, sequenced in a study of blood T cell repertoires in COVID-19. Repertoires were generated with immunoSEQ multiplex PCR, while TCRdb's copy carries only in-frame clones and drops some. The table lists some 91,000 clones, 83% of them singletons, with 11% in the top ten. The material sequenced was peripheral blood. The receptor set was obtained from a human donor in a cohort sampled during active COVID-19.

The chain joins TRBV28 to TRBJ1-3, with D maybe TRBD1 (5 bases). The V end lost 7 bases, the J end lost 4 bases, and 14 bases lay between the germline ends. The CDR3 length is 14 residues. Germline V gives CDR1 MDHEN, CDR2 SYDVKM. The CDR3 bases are TGTGCCAGCACCCTATCTGGGGCCGGAAACACCATATATTTT. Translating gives CASTLSGAGNTIYF.

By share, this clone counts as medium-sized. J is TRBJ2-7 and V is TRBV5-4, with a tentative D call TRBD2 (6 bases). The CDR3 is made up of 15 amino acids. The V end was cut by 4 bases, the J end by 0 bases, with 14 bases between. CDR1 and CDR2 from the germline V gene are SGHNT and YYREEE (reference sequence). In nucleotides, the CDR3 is TGTGCCAGCAGCCCCTCTAGGCGGGACTCCTACGAGCAGTACTTC. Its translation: CASSPSRRDSYEQYF.

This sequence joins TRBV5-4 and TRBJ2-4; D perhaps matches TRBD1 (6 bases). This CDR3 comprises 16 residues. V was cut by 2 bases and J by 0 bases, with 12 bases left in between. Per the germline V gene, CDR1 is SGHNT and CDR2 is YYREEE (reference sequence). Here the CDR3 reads CASSFGQSLAKNIQYF. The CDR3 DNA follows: TGTGCCAGCAGCTTTGGACAGAGTCTAGCCAAAAACATTCAGTACTTC.

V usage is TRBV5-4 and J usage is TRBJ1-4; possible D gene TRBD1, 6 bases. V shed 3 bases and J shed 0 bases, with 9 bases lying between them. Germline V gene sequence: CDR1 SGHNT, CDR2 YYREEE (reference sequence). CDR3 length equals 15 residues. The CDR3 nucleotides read TGTGCCAGCAGCTCAGGGACAACAACTAATGAAAAACTGTTTTTT. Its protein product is CASSSGTTTNEKLFF.

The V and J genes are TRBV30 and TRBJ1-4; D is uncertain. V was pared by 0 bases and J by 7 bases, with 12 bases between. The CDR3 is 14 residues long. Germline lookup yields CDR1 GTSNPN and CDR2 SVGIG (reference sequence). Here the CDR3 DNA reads TGTGCCTGGAGTGTCCGTAGCTCCGGTGAAAAACTGTTTTTT. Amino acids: CAWSVRSSGEKLFF.

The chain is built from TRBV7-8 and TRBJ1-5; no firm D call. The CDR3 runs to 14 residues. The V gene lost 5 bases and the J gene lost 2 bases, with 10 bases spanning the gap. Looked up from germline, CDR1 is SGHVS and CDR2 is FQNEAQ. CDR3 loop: CASSDMTGNQPQHF. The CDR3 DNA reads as TGTGCCAGCAGCGACATGACGGGCAATCAGCCCCAGCATTTT.

CDR3 in DNA: TGTGCCAGCAGCGTAGGACTAGGGAACTACAATGAGCAGTTCTTC. This sequence encodes CASSVGLGNYNEQFF. V is TRBV9 and J is TRBJ2-1, with D tentatively TRBD2 (6 bases). Germline CDR1 and CDR2: SGDLS and YYNGEE. V was shortened by 0 bases and J by 3 bases, with 10 bases between the two germline ends. The CDR3 is 15 residues long.

The CDR3 bases are TGTGCCAGCAGCGAGGGAGATCGAACCCTCCTCTACGAGCAGTACTTC. Residues: CASSEGDRTLLYEQYF. The chain employs TRBV9 and TRBJ2-7, with a possible D match to TRBD2 (5 bases). CDR1 is SGDLS and CDR2 is YYNGEE in the germline V gene. Trimming left V 3 bases short and J 3 bases short, with 19 bases between. The CDR3 length is 16 residues.

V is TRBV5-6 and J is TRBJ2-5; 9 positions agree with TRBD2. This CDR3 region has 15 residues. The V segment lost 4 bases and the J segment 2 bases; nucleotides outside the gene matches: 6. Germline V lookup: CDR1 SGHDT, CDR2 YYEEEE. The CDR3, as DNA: TGTGCCAGCAGCAGGCGGCTAGCGGGACAAGAGACCCAGTACTTC. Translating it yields CASSRRLAGQETQYF.

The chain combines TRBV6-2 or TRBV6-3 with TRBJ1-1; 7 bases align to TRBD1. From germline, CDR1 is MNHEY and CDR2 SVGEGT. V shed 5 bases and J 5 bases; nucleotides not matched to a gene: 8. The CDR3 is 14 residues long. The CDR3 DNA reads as TGTGCCAGCAGTCTTCGGACAGGCCGGACTGAAGCTTTCTTT. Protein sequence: CASSLRTGRTEAFF.

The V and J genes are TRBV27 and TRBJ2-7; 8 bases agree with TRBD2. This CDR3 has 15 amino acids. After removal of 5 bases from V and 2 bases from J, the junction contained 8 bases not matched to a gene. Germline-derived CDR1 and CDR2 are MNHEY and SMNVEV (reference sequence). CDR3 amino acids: CASSRAGGYAYEQYF. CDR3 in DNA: TGTGCCAGCAGTAGGGCGGGAGGTTACGCCTACGAGCAGTACTTC.

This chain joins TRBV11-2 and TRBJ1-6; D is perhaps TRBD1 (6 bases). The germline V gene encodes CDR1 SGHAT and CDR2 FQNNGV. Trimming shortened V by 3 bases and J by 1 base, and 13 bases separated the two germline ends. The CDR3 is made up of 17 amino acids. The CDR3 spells CASSFSSGESYNSPLHF. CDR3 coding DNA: TGTGCCAGCAGCTTTTCTTCAGGGGAGTCCTATAATTCACCCCTCCACTTT.

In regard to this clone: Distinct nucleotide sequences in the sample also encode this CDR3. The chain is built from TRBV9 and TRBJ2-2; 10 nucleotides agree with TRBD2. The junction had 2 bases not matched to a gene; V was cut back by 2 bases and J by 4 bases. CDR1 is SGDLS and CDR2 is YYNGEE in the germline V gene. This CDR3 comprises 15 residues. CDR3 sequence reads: CASSVIAGGTGELFF. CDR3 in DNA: TGTGCCAGCAGCGTTATAGCGGGGGGCACCGGGGAGCTGTTTTTT.

CDR3: CASSYSRWQKNEKLFF. CDR3 in DNA: TGTGCCAGCAGTTACTCGAGGTGGCAGAAGAATGAAAAACTGTTTTTT. The chain is built from TRBV6-5 and TRBJ1-4, with D unclear. Between the trimmed V and J ends, which lost 0 bases and 5 bases, there was a span of 13 bases. Per the germline V gene, CDR1 is MNHEY and CDR2 is SVGAGI. The CDR3 runs to 16 residues.